The present entry profiles one TCR beta chain with its context. Its antigen remains unidentified. This record belongs to a study of shared clonotypes between healthy human individuals. Study conclusions and caveats: The expectation was that sequencing depth would affect clonotype sharing among donors. Represented diversity (both genetic and exposure-history) was limited by the small number of donors.

Germline assignment: CDR1 MNHEY and CDR2 SVGAGI. Deletions cut 8 bases from V and 3 bases from J, with 17 bases between. This CDR3 comprises 14 residues. Sequencing was performed with immunoSEQ multiplex PCR; in TCRdb, only in-frame clones are kept and a portion is missing. The table includes some 300,000 clones, about 73% detected once. V is TRBV6-5 and J is TRBJ2-7; D is ambiguous. Sequencing used memory CD4+ T cells sorted from blood. Regarding subset: CD45RA-negative fraction. The clonotype originates from a man under 40 in good health. CDR3 in DNA: TGTGCCAGCTGGGGTGGGCAGGTTAACTACGAGCAGTACTTC. Residues: CASWGGQVNYEQYF.